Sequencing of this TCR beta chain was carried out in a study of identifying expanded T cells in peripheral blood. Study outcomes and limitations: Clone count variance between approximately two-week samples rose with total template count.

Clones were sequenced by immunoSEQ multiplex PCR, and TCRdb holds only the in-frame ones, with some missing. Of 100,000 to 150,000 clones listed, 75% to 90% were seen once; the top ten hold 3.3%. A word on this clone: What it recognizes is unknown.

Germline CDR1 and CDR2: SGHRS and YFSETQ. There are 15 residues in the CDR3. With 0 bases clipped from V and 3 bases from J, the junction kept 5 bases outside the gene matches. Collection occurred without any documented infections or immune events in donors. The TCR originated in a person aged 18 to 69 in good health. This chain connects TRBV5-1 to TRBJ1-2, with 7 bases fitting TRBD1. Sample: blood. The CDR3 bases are TGCGCCAGCAGCTTGGGTGGGACAGATGACTATGGCTACACCTTC. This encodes CASSLGGTDDYGYTF.